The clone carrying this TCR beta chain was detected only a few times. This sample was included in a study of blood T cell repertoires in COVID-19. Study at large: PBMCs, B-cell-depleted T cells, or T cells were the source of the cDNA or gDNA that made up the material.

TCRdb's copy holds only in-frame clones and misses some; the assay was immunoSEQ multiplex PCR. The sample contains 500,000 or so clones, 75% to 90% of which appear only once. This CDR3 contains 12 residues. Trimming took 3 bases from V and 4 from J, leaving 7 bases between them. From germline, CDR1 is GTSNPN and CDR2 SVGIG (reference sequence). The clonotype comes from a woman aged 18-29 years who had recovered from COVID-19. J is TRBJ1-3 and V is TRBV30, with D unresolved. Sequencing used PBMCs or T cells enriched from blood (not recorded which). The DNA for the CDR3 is TGTGCCTGGAGGAGGTACGGAAACACCATATATTTT. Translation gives CAWRRYGNTIYF.